In this sample, the clone carrying this TCR beta chain turned up many times. Its antigen is still unknown. Time point described: newly diagnosed GD, antithyroid drugs for less than 3 months. PBMC RNA served as the TCR library source. CDR3-region Arm-PCR and iRepertoire HTBI primers produced the TCR beta libraries. MiXCR, applied by TCRdb to the multiplex PCR reads, yields one record per CDR3 protein. The table has 350,000 to 450,000 distinct CDR3 sequences, more than 12% seen once. The data are from a study of regulatory T cells in long-lasting Graves disease. Study conclusions and caveats: Study of thyroid tissue was not done, with only peripheral blood studied.

Germline-derived CDR1 and CDR2 are SGHKS and YYEKEE (reference sequence). Trimming pared 2 bases from V and 3 bases from J, leaving 11 bases between. This CDR3 region has 14 residues. This same sample was also part of a study on T cells in Graves' hyperthyroidism and ophthalmopathy. That source notes: Researchers report that a 13 V-J model separated ophthalmopathy from stable hyperthyroidism.

V gene TRBV5-5 combines with J gene TRBJ2-5; D ambiguous. The sequencing used peripheral blood mononuclear cells (PBMCs), collected at new diagnosis, from a patient treated with antithyroid drugs. The TCR originated in a woman aged 25 to 45 with Graves disease. DNA for the CDR3: TGTGCCAGCAGCTTCGGCGGTCACGAAGAGACCCAGTACTTC. As protein: CASSFGGHEETQYF.